This is a list of T cell receptor beta chains from one sample in a study of OX40 agonist ivuxolimab in advanced cancers. Assay used: immunoSEQ multiplex PCR; TCRdb lists only in-frame clones, some missing. The table has roughly 91,000 clones, around 95% seen once; the top ten hold 2% to 2.5%. This specimen was CD4+ or CD8+ T cells sorted from blood, taken in a trial of the OX40 agonist ivuxolimab. These receptors originate from an adult with an advanced solid tumor such as melanoma, head and neck, liver or kidney cancer. CDR3s leave out the opening cysteine and the closing phenylalanine or tryptophan. Fields, in order: V gene, D gene, clone size, CDR3 protein. D genes are given only for firm matches. Clone size is given for some rows only: seen once, a few or many times, or a class if the clone is expanded.

>TRBV7-9|TRBD2|.
ASSLPGTSGAYEQY
>TRBV7-7|TRBD2|.
ASSLLAGEGTDTQY
>TRBV27|.|.
ASRQGYNEQF
>TRBV4-1|.|.
ASSLEGHSTDTQY
>TRBV5-5|.|.
ASSLVADTYEQY
>TRBV4-2|TRBD2|.
ASSQAPGLASTDTQY
>TRBV7-8|.|.
ASSLMVADTIY
>TRBV6-6|.|.
ASTPNPDSYEQY
>TRBV28|.|.
ASTQSPYTEAF
>TRBV19|TRBD1|.
ASSAEPGQGWEQY
>TRBV7-8|TRBD2|.
ASSHYVSGKNTDTQY
>TRBV27|TRBD1|.
AARRDRGSYEQY
>TRBV4-3|.|.
ASSPYRAAGYGYT
>TRBV7-9|.|.
ASSFGVDYGYT
>TRBV7-8|TRBD1|once
ASSAGQDYGYT
>TRBV5-1|.|.
ASSYGQTTEAF
>TRBV5-4|.|.
ASSLLEYSNYGYT
>TRBV29-1|.|.
SLAIDGVAF
>TRBV10-1|.|once
ASSVVASTDTQY
>TRBV4-1|TRBD2|.
ASYMSIGGWITSGDSYEQY
>TRBV6-6|.|.
ASSYSRGAGETQY
>TRBV27|.|once
ASFLRVGTEAF
>TRBV7-9|TRBD2|.
ASSLGLAGYNEQF
>TRBV4-3|.|once
ASSQGGVLGLTTQY
>TRBV5-1|.|.
ASSLDLSGANVLT
>TRBV6-5|.|.
ASSSGAQY
>TRBV5-1|.|once
ASGRGGRTDTQY
>TRBV2|.|.
ASLPEGGSYEQY
>TRBV6-5|TRBD2|.
ASWDYRQETQY
>TRBV5-1|.|.
ASSLSDTGELF
>TRBV6-4|.|.
ASSLEPAGELF
>TRBV6-5|.|.
ASSYSGRVQGYT
>TRBV27|TRBD2|.
ASSLYPTSALNYNEQF
>TRBV7-9|TRBD2|.
ASSLYSSGSYEQY
>TRBV7-3|.|.
ASSLNPGENTEAF
>TRBV7-9|.|.
ASSSHSSETGELF
>TRBV11-2|.|.
ASSNLAYEQY
>TRBV29-1|.|once
SVLGQSSYNEQF
>TRBV4-1|TRBD2|.
ASSQDSGTSYNEQF
>TRBV11-2|TRBD1|.
ASSSGQGAFGSPLH
>TRBV29-1|TRBD1|once
SVEDRDRGQETQY
>TRBV6-5|TRBD2|.
ASSYSKASGGYEQY
>TRBV7-9|.|.
ASSPTGGELF
>TRBV4-1|.|.
ASSQVPMSSYNSPLH
>TRBV11-2|.|once
ASSFGGRNTGELF